One sample yielded the 22 T cell receptor beta chains listed below, sequenced in a study of PD-L1 blockade in urothelial cancer. Repertoires were generated with immunoSEQ multiplex PCR, while TCRdb's copy carries only in-frame clones and drops some. The sample shows tens of thousands of clones, approximately 86% of them seen only once. Sequenced material: PBMCs, taken around atezolizumab (anti-PD-L1) treatment. The receptors shown here come from a man aged 50 to 60 with urothelial cancer.

This clone was counted only a few times. The J gene is TRBJ1-2, the V gene TRBV7-9; 8 nucleotides agree with TRBD1. This CDR3 is 17 amino acids long. V was clipped by 5 bases and J by 7 bases; unmatched bases: 18. Germline V gene data show CDR1 as SEHNR and CDR2 as FQNEAQ (reference sequence). The CDR3 here is CASSLSIGQGFISGYTF. CDR3 DNA: TGTGCCAGCAGCCTGTCGATTGGACAGGGATTTATCTCTGGCTACACCTTC.

V and J are TRBV9 and TRBJ1-1, with D possibly TRBD1 on 5 matching bases. V dropped 3 bases and J dropped 4 bases, with 7 bases sitting between them. The CDR3 length is 12 residues. CDR1 and CDR2 (germline): SGDLS, YYNGEE. CDR3 coding DNA: TGTGCCAGCAGCGCAAGGGGCACTGAAGCTTTCTTT. Translation: CASSARGTEAFF. The variable domain in full, completed from reference TRBV9 and TRBJ1-1, reads DSGVTQTPKHLITATGQRVTLRCSPRSGDLSVYWYQQSLDQGLQFLIQYYNGEERAKGNILERFSAQQFPDLHSELNLSSLELGDSALYFCASSARGTEAFFGQGTRLTVV.

This clone was seen only a few times. V and J are TRBV4-1 and TRBJ2-2, with unresolved D. The CDR3 is 17 amino acids. Germline V gives CDR1 MGHRA, CDR2 YSYEKL. V lost 0 bases and J lost 0, with 11 bases in between. This chain's CDR3 is CASSQDGSASNTGELFF. The CDR3 nucleotides read TGCGCCAGCAGCCAAGATGGATCAGCGTCGAACACCGGGGAGCTGTTTTTT.

The rearrangement links TRBV6-5 to TRBJ2-1; 11 bases fit TRBD2. There are 16 residues in the CDR3. Germline CDR1 is MNHEY and CDR2 is SVGAGI. V dropped 4 bases and J dropped 5; count of bases not matched to a gene: 7. As DNA, the CDR3 is TGTGCCAGCAGTTCCCAAGGGACTAGCGGTAACAATGAGCAGTTCTTC. It specifies CASSSQGTSGNNEQFF.

The chain recombines TRBV30 with TRBJ2-7; 12 bases line up with TRBD2. Per germline, CDR1 GTSNPN and CDR2 SVGIG (reference sequence). V lost 4 bases, J lost 3 bases, and 10 bases stayed unmatched. This CDR3 comprises 16 residues. CDR3 DNA sequence: TGTGCCTGGACGGGGGGTCCTAGCGGGAGGGGCTACGAGCAGTACTTC. This sequence encodes CAWTGGPSGRGYEQYF.

The chain carries TRBV5-1 and TRBJ1-2; the D gene is possibly TRBD1 (6 bases). This CDR3 contains 13 residues. Germline CDR1 SGHRS, CDR2 YFSETQ. The germline V and J ends were trimmed by 5 bases and 2 bases, with 10 bases remaining between them. CDR3 amino acids: CASSQTGNYGYTF. CDR3 in DNA: TGCGCCAGCAGTCAAACAGGGAACTATGGCTACACCTTC. Full variable domain (rest looked up from reference TRBV5-1 and TRBJ1-2): KAGVTQTPRYLIKTRGQQVTLSCSPISGHRSVSWYQQTPGQGLQFLFEYFSETQRNKGNFPGRFSGRQFSNSRSEMNVSTLELGDSALYLCASSQTGNYGYTFGSGTRLTVV.

This chain joins TRBV12-5 and TRBJ2-3, with D possibly matching TRBD2 (8 bases). The CDR3 covers 16 residues. From germline, CDR1 is LGHNT and CDR2 FRNRAP. Trimming removed 10 bases from V and 1 base from J, with 21 bases in between. CDR3 DNA: TGTGCTACAGGGGGGGGACTAGTCGGGGGCACAGATACGCAGTATTTT. It translates to CATGGGLVGGTDTQYF.

The gene calls are TRBV5-1 and TRBJ1-6, with 8 bases that match TRBD1. The CDR3 contains 17 residues. Germline loops: CDR1 SGHRS, CDR2 YFSETQ. The V gene end was trimmed by 5 bases and the J gene end by 10 bases; junction bases not matched to a gene: 17. CDR3 protein: CASSPGQGSGDGSPLHF. Written as DNA, the CDR3 is TGCGCCAGCAGTCCTGGACAGGGCTCCGGCGACGGGTCACCCCTCCACTTT. Based on the CDR3 plus reference TRBV5-1 and TRBJ1-6, the full variable domain is KAGVTQTPRYLIKTRGQQVTLSCSPISGHRSVSWYQQTPGQGLQFLFEYFSETQRNKGNFPGRFSGRQFSNSRSEMNVSTLELGDSALYLCASSPGQGSGDGSPLHFGNGTRLTVT.

The chain recombines TRBV28 with TRBJ2-4; maybe TRBD2 (5 bases). The V end was cut by 5 bases, the J end by 0 bases, with 14 bases between. CDR1 and CDR2 from the germline V gene are MDHEN and SYDVKM. The CDR3 sequence is 16 residues long. The CDR3 DNA follows: TGTGCCAGCAGTCCGTCGGACTCAATAGCCAAAAACATTCAGTACTTC. As protein: CASSPSDSIAKNIQYF.

The chain recombines TRBV15 with TRBJ2-1; 9 nucleotides match TRBD2. V lost 3 bases to trimming and J lost 4 bases; unmatched junction nucleotides: 7. This CDR3 comprises 16 residues. CDR1 is LNHNV, CDR2 YYDKDF, per germline (reference sequence). The CDR3 here is CATSSGLAGIYNEQFF. For the CDR3, the DNA is TGTGCCACCAGCAGCGGTCTAGCGGGAATATACAATGAGCAGTTCTTC.

The chain employs TRBV18 and TRBJ2-2; D not certain. Per the germline V gene, CDR1 is KGHSH and CDR2 is LQKENI. CDR3 length equals 16 residues. V gave up 3 bases and J gave up 0 bases, with 11 bases separating them. CDR3 sequence: CASSPLQDSNTGELFF. The CDR3, as DNA: TGTGCCAGCTCACCGTTACAAGATTCGAACACCGGGGAGCTGTTTTTT. The full variable domain, its missing parts supplied by reference TRBV18 and TRBJ2-2, is NAGVMQNPRHLVRRRGQEARLRCSPMKGHSHVYWYRQLPEEGLKFMVYLQKENIIDESGMPKERFSAEFPKEGPSILRIQQVVRGDSAAYFCASSPLQDSNTGELFFGEGSRLTVL.

This clone showed up just once. The chain recombines TRBV19 with TRBJ2-5, with D possibly matching TRBD2 (6 bases). The CDR3 is 14 residues long. Germline V CDR1 and CDR2: LNHDA, SQIVND (reference sequence). Trimming removed 5 bases from V and 7 bases from J, with 17 bases in between. CDR3 protein: CASSPGLHQGTQYF. CDR3 sequence (DNA): TGTGCCAGTAGTCCGGGACTCCATCAGGGGACCCAGTACTTC.

This clone showed up just a few times. The chain joins TRBV30 to TRBJ1-1; 9 positions agree with TRBD1. The CDR3 contains 14 residues. From germline, CDR1 is GTSNPN and CDR2 SVGIG (reference sequence). Trimming cost V 8 bases and J 10 bases; bases outside gene matches: 17. The CDR3 region has the DNA TGTGCCAGTAACCCGACAGGGGGTGAATCTCGAGCTTTCTTT. Translating it yields CASNPTGGESRAFF.

The J gene is TRBJ1-4, the V gene TRBV28; D might be TRBD1 (5 bases). V lost 1 base and J lost 7, with 10 bases in between. The length of the CDR3 is 14 residues. Germline CDR1 MDHEN, CDR2 SYDVKM. The CDR3 sequence is CASSLSGFGEKLFF. The CDR3 DNA reads as TGTGCCAGCAGTTTATCAGGGTTTGGTGAAAAACTGTTTTTT.

This chain uses TRBV2 with TRBJ2-2; 7 bases match TRBD1. Germline CDR1 is SNHLY and CDR2 is FYNNEI. After removal of 6 bases from V and 4 bases from J, the junction contained 14 bases not matched to a gene. The CDR3 contains 17 residues. The CDR3 DNA follows: TGTGCCAGCAGACCCTCCTTCAGGGGGTCGGGCACCGGGGAGCTGTTTTTT. Translated, it gives CASRPSFRGSGTGELFF.

The J gene is TRBJ1-5, the V gene TRBV19; 7 nucleotides match TRBD1. CDR3 length: 16 residues. Germline V gene lookup returns CDR1 LNHDA and CDR2 SQIVND (reference sequence). J lost 1 base, V lost 5 bases, and 8 bases had no gene match. In nucleotides, the CDR3 is TGTGCCAGTAGTTACCCCCAGGGGGTAAGCAATCAGCCCCAGCATTTT. Translating it yields CASSYPQGVSNQPQHF.

The CDR3 DNA is TGTGCCAGCAGTGAATTAGCGGGAGGCCTCCCAGATACGCAGTATTTT. This translates into CASSELAGGLPDTQYF. J is TRBJ2-3 and V is TRBV28; 10 bases are a match to TRBD2. This CDR3 contains 16 residues. Germline V gene sequence: CDR1 MDHEN, CDR2 SYDVKM. Trimming removed 5 bases from V and 4 bases from J; junction bases left unmatched: 9.

The genes are TRBV19 and TRBJ1-1; D is uncertain. There are 14 residues in the CDR3. The germline CDR1 and CDR2 sequences are LNHDA and SQIVND (reference sequence). V was trimmed by 0 bases and J by 1 base, leaving 6 bases between them. In DNA, the CDR3 is TGTGCCAGTAGTATAGAACGAGCGAACACTGAAGCTTTCTTT. Its translation: CASSIERANTEAFF.

The count of this clone is one. V is TRBV4-3 and J is TRBJ1-2; no firm D call. The V and J ends lost 0 bases and 4 bases respectively, with 9 bases between them. The germline V gene encodes CDR1 LGHNA and CDR2 YSLEER. This CDR3 contains 14 residues. CDR3 sequence reads: CASSQDLHSYGYTF. The CDR3 nucleotides are TGCGCCAGCAGCCAAGATCTTCACAGCTATGGCTACACCTTC.

The chain carries TRBV10-3 and TRBJ1-1, with D tentatively TRBD1 (5 bases). This CDR3 comprises 12 residues. Germline V gives CDR1 ENHRY, CDR2 SYGVKD. Trimming pared 11 bases from V and 4 bases from J, leaving 14 bases between. The CDR3 DNA sequence: TGTGCCTCAAACGCCCAGGGCACTGAAGCTTTCTTT. It translates to CASNAQGTEAFF.

Here the CDR3 reads CASSPGGLGRAANTGELFF. The CDR3 nucleotides are TGCGCCAGCAGCCCCGGGGGGCTTGGGCGGGCCGCGAACACCGGGGAGCTGTTTTTT. The chain couples TRBV4-1 to TRBJ2-2, with D perhaps matching TRBD2 (7 bases). Trimming shortened V by 4 bases and J by 0 bases, and 21 bases separated the two germline ends. CDR1 is MGHRA, CDR2 YSYEKL, per germline. This CDR3 is 19 amino acids long.

Concerning this clone: A single base separates this from a much larger clone, so it may be a read error. V and J are TRBV7-3 and TRBJ2-3; D unresolved. This CDR3 is 18 amino acids long. With 2 bases removed from V and 0 bases from J, the gap between germline ends came to 18 bases. CDR1 and CDR2 (germline): SGHTA, FQGTGA. The CDR3 loop reads CASSLYSDREASTDTQYF. The CDR3 nucleotides are TGTGCCAGCAGCTTATATTCGGATCGCGAGGCGAGCACAGATACGCAGTATTTT.